The sequence of this T cell receptor beta chain was determined in a study of low-dose radiotherapy and immunotherapy resistance in tumors. This clonotype was found many times. Covering alpha and beta chains, TRAV- and TRBV-specific primers were used for the first-strand cDNA. With a V-primer adapter and a constant-region primer, TCRs were amplified for approximately 20 PCR cycles. TCRdb itself ran the reads through MiXCR, one entry per CDR3 protein. The data hold some 100,000 distinct CDR3 sequences, with 20% to 25% observed a single time. The time point is: after trial treatment. Specified treatment: LDRT plus nivolumab, ipilimumab, low-dose cyclophosphamide and aspirin (RACIN trial). Looked up from germline, CDR1 is SGHRS and CDR2 is YFSETQ. Trimming took off 4 bases at V and 10 bases at J, with 12 bases between the two ends. The CDR3 covers 12 residues.

The source is a female donor with ovarian cancer. The V and J genes are TRBV5-1 and TRBJ2-1; D gene unclear. The sequencing used PBMCs, collected after low-dose radiotherapy plus immunotherapy. The CDR3 loop reads CASSLGIGEQFF. The CDR3 nucleotides are TGCGCCAGCAGCCTGGGTATAGGAGAGCAGTTCTTC.